The clone carrying this T cell receptor (beta chain) showed up just a few times. What it binds is unknown. The sample originates from a study of shared clonotypes between healthy human individuals. Study findings and constraints: Sample collection involved blood only; tissue repertoires are likely different.

The CDR3 covers 14 residues. CDR1 and CDR2 (germline): MNHNS, SASEGT. V gave up 6 bases and J gave up 1 base, with 12 bases separating them. The donors were adults (healthy and HIV-negative) with no recent acute infections or vaccinations. The authors' processing: Filtering of immunoSEQ junctional sequences could not match full-length read filtering. Using immunoSEQ multiplex PCR, the repertoire was profiled, and TCRdb retains in-frame clones only, with some absent. The V and J calls and the clone size are those of that table, but D and trimming were determined from the DNA. The table lists 450,000 to 600,000 clones, 79% of them singletons.

This clonotype was obtained from a woman in her thirties or forties in good health. Some clones in this sample may be carry-over from other donors' samples. Sequenced sample: PBMCs. The chain uses TRBV6-1 and TRBJ1-2; D not certain. CDR3 coding DNA: TGTGCCAGCAGACCACTCATACTTAACTATGGCTACACCTTC. This gives the protein CASRPLILNYGYTF.